Below are 7 T cell receptor beta chains sequenced from a single sample in a study of blood T cell repertoires in COVID-19. Sequencing used immunoSEQ multiplex PCR; TCRdb keeps in-frame clones, though not all of them. The sample shows 120,000 or so clones, approximately 90% of them seen only once. Material for sequencing was peripheral blood. The receptors stem from a woman between 45 and 65 years old with acute or convalescent COVID-19.

This clone showed up just once. The chain couples TRBV9 to TRBJ1-6; 11 positions match TRBD1. V was pared by 0 bases and J by 11 bases, with 7 bases of the junction left unmatched. The CDR3 runs 16 residues. Germline V CDR1 and CDR2: SGDLS, YYNGEE. CDR3 protein: CASSVGGQGGLTPLHF. The DNA of the CDR3 is TGTGCCAGCAGCGTAGGGGGACAGGGGGGCCTTACACCCCTCCACTTT. The whole variable domain, filled in from reference TRBV9 and TRBJ1-6, reads DSGVTQTPKHLITATGQRVTLRCSPRSGDLSVYWYQQSLDQGLQFLIQYYNGEERAKGNILERFSAQQFPDLHSELNLSSLELGDSALYFCASSVGGQGGLTPLHFGNGTRLTVT.

The genes are TRBV5-1 and TRBJ2-1; TRBD1 might be the D (5 bases). This CDR3 is 13 amino acids long. Deletions cut 1 base from V and 8 bases from J, with 10 bases between. The germline V gene encodes CDR1 SGHRS and CDR2 YFSETQ. CDR3 loop: CASSLRQSHEQFF. CDR3 in DNA: TGCGCCAGCAGCTTGAGACAGTCCCATGAGCAGTTCTTC.

The chain joins TRBV19 to TRBJ2-3, with 9 bases aligning to TRBD1. Looked up from germline, CDR1 is LNHDA and CDR2 is SQIVND (reference sequence). The CDR3 has 15 amino acids. V trimming: 4 bases; J trimming: 4 bases; junction bases outside the gene matches: 6. The CDR3 region is CASSRTGVRADTQYF. CDR3 nucleotide sequence: TGTGCCAGTAGTAGGACAGGGGTTAGGGCAGATACGCAGTATTTT.

This clone appeared once. The chain couples TRBV24-1 to TRBJ2-1; D might be TRBD2 (7 bases). The germline V and J ends were trimmed by 7 bases and 9 bases, with 24 bases remaining between them. Germline V gives CDR1 KGHDR, CDR2 SFDVKD. The CDR3 has 16 residues. This CDR3 is CATSPRGSGLHREQFF. CDR3 DNA sequence: TGTGCCACCAGCCCCAGGGGTAGCGGGCTACATCGTGAGCAGTTCTTC.

The chain carries TRBV24-1 and TRBJ2-1; tentative D call: TRBD2 (6 bases). V lost 10 bases to trimming and J lost 1 base, with 10 bases between them. Germline V gives CDR1 KGHDR, CDR2 SFDVKD. The CDR3 is 13 amino acids. The CDR3 DNA reads TGTGCCACGCGGGGCAGGTCCTACAATGAGCAGTTCTTC. This encodes CATRGRSYNEQFF.

This clone was seen a single time. The chain couples TRBV30 to TRBJ1-5, with no clear D. Trimming pared 0 bases from V and 0 bases from J, leaving 9 bases between. This CDR3 region has 15 residues. The germline CDR1 and CDR2 sequences are GTSNPN and SVGIG (reference sequence). The CDR3 DNA sequence: TGTGCCTGGAGTGTAAACGGGAATAGCAATCAGCCCCAGCATTTT. Protein sequence: CAWSVNGNSNQPQHF.

This sequence joins TRBV15 and TRBJ2-7; D perhaps matches TRBD2 (6 bases). V was clipped by 3 bases and J by 5 bases, with 11 bases between them. The V gene's germline CDR1 is LNHNV and CDR2 YYDKDF (reference sequence). The CDR3 totals 13 residues. CDR3 residues: CATSRDYANEQYF. The CDR3 DNA sequence: TGTGCCACCAGCAGGGACTATGCCAACGAGCAGTACTTC.